Sequencing of this T cell receptor (beta chain) was carried out in a study of vaccination effects on CD4 cells after COVID-19. After roughly 10 days in culture, the CD4+ T cells were isolated. Nucleocapsid antibodies were negative in the vaccine recipients, who had never had SARS-CoV-2 infection. At days 3 and 7, half of the medium was exchanged for IL-2 medium. Study results and caveats: After vaccination, at late timepoints, clones induced by infection and by vaccine contracted markedly.

V dropped 4 bases and J dropped 0; count of bases not matched to a gene: 4. From germline, CDR1 is MDHEN and CDR2 SYDVKM. The CDR3 runs 16 residues. The method was immunoSEQ multiplex PCR; TCRdb's version includes in-frame clones alone and lacks a portion of them. The table includes around 35,000 clones, under 85% detected once. Note on this clone: What it recognizes is unknown.

This clonotype was obtained from a human donor who received a COVID-19 vaccine. Sequenced material: CD4+ T cells from PBMCs cultured without peptide, taken before COVID-19 vaccination. The chain joins TRBV28 to TRBJ2-3; TRBD2 matches at 10 bases. CDR3 DNA sequence: TGTGCCAGCAGTTCGAGCGGGGGGGGGAGCACAGATACGCAGTATTTT. The encoded protein is CASSSSGGGSTDTQYF. The full variable domain, completed using reference TRBV28 and TRBJ2-3, is DVKVTQSSRYLVKRTGEKVFLECVQDMDHENMFWYRQDPGLGLRLIYFSYDVKMKEKGDIPEGYSVSREKKERFSLILESASTNQTSMYLCASSSSGGGSTDTQYFGPGTRLTVL.